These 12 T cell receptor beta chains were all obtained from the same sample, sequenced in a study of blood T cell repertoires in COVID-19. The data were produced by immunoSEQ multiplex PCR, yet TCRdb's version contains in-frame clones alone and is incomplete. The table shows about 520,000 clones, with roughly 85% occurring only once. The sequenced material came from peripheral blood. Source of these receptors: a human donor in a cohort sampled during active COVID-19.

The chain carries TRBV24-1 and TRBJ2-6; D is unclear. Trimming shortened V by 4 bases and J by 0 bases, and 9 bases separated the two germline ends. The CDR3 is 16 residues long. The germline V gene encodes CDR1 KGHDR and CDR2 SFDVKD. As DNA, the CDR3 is TGTGCCACCAGTGACGACGGGTTCTCTGGGGCCAACGTCCTGACTTTC. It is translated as CATSDDGFSGANVLTF.

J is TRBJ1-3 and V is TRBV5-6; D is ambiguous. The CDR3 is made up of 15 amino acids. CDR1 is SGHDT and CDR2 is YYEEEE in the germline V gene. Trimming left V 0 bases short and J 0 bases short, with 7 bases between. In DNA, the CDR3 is TGTGCCAGCAGCTTGGGACTGTCCTCTGGAAACACCATATATTTT. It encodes CASSLGLSSGNTIYF.

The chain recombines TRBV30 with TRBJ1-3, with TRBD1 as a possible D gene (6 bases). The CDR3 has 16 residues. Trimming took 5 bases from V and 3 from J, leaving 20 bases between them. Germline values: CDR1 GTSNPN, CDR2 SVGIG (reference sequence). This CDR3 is CAWGPGGATGGNTIYF. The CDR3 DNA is TGTGCCTGGGGCCCGGGGGGGGCCACCGGTGGAAACACCATATATTTT.

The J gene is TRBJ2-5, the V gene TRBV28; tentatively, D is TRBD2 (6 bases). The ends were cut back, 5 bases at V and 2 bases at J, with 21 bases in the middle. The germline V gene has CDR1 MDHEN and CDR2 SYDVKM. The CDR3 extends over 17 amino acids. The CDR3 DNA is TGTGCCAGCAGTGGGCAGGGAGGTAAGCGCATACAAGAGACCCAGTACTTC. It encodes CASSGQGGKRIQETQYF.

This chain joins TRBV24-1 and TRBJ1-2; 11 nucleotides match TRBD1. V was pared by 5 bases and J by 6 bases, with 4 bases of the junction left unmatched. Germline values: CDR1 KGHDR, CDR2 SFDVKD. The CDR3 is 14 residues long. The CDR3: CATSATDRGHGYTF. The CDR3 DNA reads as TGTGCCACCAGTGCCACGGACAGGGGGCATGGCTACACCTTC.

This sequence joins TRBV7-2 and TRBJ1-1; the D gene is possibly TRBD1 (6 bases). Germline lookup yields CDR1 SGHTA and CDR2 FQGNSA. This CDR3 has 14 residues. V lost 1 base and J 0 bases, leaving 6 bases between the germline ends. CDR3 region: CASSLGTVNTEAFF. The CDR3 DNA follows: TGTGCCAGCAGCTTAGGGACAGTGAACACTGAAGCTTTCTTT.

The CDR3, as DNA: TGTGCCAGCAGCAAAGGTCTTCCCGGGACAGGGTACCTGTTCTTC. Translation: CASSKGLPGTGYLFF. The chain uses TRBV11-2 and TRBJ2-1; 9 bases map to TRBD1. The CDR3 is made up of 15 amino acids. Trimming took 5 bases from V and 15 from J; bases not matched to a gene: 17. CDR1 is SGHAT, CDR2 FQNNGV, per germline.

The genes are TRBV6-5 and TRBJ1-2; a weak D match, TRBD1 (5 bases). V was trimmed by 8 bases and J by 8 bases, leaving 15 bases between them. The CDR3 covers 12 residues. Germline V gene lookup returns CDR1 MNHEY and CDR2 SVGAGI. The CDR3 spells CASGAPNRGYTF. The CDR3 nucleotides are TGTGCCAGCGGGGCCCCTAATCGGGGCTACACCTTC.

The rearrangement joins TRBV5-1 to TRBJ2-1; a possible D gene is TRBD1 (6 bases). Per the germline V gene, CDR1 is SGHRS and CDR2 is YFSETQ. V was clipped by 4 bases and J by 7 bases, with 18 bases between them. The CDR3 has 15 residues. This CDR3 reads CASSLLTGIGNEQFF. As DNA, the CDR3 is TGCGCCAGCAGCCTACTAACAGGGATAGGGAATGAGCAGTTCTTC.

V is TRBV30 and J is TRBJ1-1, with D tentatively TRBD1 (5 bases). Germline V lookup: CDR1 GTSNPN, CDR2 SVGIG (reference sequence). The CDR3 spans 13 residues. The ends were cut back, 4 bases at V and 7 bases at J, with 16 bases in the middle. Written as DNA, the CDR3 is TGTGCCTGGACCGGGGGGAACCTCTTTGAAGCTTTCTTT. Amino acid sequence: CAWTGGNLFEAFF.

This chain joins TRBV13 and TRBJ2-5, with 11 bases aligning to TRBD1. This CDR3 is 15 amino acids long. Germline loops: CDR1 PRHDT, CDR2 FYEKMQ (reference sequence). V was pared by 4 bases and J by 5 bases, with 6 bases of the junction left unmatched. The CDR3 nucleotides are TGTGCCAGCAGCTCCCGGGACAGGGGGGATGAGACCCAGTACTTC. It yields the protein CASSSRDRGDETQYF.

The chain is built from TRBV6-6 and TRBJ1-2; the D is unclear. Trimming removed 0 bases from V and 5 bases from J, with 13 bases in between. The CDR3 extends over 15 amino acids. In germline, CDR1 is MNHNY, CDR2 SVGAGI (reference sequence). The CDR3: CASSYSGGASYGYTF. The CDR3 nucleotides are TGTGCCAGCAGTTACTCCGGAGGAGCTTCATATGGCTACACCTTC.